This T cell receptor beta chain was obtained from a study of T cell clonotyping in hematopoietic cell transplantation. Worth noting for this clone: What it recognizes is unknown.

The CDR3 length is 16 residues. Germline V CDR1 and CDR2: WSHSY, SAAADI. V shed 6 bases and J shed 6 bases, with 24 bases lying between them. Notes on the study in general: Few recipient clonotypes overlapped donors; over 95% were de novo at given depth. Pathologically expanded recipient clonotypes increased progressively from day 30 to day 180 as diversity fell. Broader posttransplant TCR repertoire diversity was predicted by graft donor and pretransplant recipient Inverse Simpson Index values.

Only in-frame clones appear in the TCRdb table, and some are missing; sequencing was by immunoSEQ multiplex PCR. The data show about 43,000 clones, with about 96% seen just once and approximately 0.94% held by the top ten. The V gene is TRBV10-2, the J gene TRBJ2-7, with a tentative D call TRBD2 (5 bases). Sample: peripheral blood mononuclear cells. This receptor was obtained from a man aged 25-40 years in good health. Some clones in this sample may be carry-over from other donors' samples. CDR3 protein: CASRDVTGPSAGEQYF. CDR3 DNA sequence: TGCGCCAGCAGAGACGTTACGGGCCCCTCGGCGGGCGAGCAGTACTTC.